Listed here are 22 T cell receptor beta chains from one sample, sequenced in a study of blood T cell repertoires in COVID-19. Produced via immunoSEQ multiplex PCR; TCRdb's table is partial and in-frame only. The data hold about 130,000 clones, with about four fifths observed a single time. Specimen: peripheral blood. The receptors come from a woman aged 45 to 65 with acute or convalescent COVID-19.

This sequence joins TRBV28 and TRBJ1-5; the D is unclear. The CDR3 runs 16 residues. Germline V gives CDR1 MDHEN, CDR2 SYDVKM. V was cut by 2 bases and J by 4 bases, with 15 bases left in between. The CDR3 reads CASSLVPGSLNQPQHF. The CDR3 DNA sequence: TGTGCCAGCAGTTTAGTACCCGGGTCCCTGAATCAGCCCCAGCATTTT.

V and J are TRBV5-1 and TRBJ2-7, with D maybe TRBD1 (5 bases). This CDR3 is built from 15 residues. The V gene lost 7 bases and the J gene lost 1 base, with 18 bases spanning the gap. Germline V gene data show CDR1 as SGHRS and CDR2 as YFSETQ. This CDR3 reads CASHLSSGPSYEQYF. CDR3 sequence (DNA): TGCGCCAGCCACTTGTCATCAGGGCCTTCCTACGAGCAGTACTTC.

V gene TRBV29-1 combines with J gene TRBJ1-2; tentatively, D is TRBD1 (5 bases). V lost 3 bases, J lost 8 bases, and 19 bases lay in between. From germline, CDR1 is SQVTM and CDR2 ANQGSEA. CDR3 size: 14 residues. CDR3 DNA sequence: TGCAGCGTTGATTGGGTGGGGGGAAGGGGCGGCTACACCTTC. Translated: CSVDWVGGRGGYTF.

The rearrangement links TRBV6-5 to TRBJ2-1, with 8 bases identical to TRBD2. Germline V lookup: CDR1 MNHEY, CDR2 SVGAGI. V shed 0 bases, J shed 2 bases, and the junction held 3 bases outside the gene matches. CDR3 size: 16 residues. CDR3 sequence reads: CASSYSTGGAYNEQFF. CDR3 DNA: TGTGCCAGCAGTTACTCGACGGGGGGGGCCTACAATGAGCAGTTCTTC.

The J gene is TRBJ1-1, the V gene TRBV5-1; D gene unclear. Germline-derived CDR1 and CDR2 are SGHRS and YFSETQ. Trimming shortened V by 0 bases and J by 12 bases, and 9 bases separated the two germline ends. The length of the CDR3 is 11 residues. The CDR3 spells CASSLDGNPFF. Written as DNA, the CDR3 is TGCGCCAGCAGCTTGGACGGGAATCCTTTCTTT.

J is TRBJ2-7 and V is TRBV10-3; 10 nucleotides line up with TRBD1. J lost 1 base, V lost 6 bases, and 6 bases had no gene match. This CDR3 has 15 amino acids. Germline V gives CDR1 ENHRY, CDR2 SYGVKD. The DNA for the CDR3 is TGTGCCATCAGAGGGACAGGGGAGGGGTCCTACGAGCAGTACTTC. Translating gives CAIRGTGEGSYEQYF.

CDR3 in DNA: TGTGCCAGCAGCTTGACTAGCGGAAACAATGAGCAGTTCTTC. Residues: CASSLTSGNNEQFF. The chain combines TRBV5-6 with TRBJ2-1; 8 bases fit TRBD2. Trimming at V came to 1 base and at J to 5 bases, leaving 2 bases not matched to a gene. Per germline, CDR1 SGHDT and CDR2 YYEEEE. This CDR3 region has 14 residues.

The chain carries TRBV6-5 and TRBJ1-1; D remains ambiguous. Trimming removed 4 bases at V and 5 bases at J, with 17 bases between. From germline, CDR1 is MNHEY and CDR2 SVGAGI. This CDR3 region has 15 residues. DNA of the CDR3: TGTGCCAGCAGTTCCTCCCCGCGAAGGGAGACTGAAGCTTTCTTT. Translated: CASSSSPRRETEAFF.

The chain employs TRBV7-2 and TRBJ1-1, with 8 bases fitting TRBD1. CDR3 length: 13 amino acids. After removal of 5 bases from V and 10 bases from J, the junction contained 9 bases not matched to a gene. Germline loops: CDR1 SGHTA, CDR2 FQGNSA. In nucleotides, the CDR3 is TGTGCCAGCAGCCCCCACCGTGGACAGGGAGCTTTCTTT. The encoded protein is CASSPHRGQGAFF.

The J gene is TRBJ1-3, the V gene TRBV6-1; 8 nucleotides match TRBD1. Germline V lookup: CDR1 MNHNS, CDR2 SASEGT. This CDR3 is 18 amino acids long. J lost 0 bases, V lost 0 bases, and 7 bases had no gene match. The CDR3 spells CASSEALQGTGSGNTIYF. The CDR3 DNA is TGTGCCAGCAGTGAAGCGCTACAGGGGACAGGCTCTGGAAACACCATATATTTT.

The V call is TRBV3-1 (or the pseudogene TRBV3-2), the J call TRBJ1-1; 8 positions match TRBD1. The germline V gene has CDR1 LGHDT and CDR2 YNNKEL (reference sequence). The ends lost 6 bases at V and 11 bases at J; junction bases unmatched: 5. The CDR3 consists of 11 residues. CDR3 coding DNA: TGTGCCAGCAGAGCGGACAGGGTGGCTTTCTTT. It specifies CASRADRVAFF.

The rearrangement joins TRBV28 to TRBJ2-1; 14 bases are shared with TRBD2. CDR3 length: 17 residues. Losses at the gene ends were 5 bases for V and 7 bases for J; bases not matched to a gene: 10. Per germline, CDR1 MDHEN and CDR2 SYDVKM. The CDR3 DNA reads TGTGCCAGCAGTCCGACGGGACTAGCGGGGGCCCAAAATGAGCAGTTCTTC. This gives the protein CASSPTGLAGAQNEQFF. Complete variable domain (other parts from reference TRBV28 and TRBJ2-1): DVKVTQSSRYLVKRTGEKVFLECVQDMDHENMFWYRQDPGLGLRLIYFSYDVKMKEKGDIPEGYSVSREKKERFSLILESASTNQTSMYLCASSPTGLAGAQNEQFFGPGTRLTVL.

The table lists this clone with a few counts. CDR3 nucleotide sequence: TGCAGCGTTATAAAGACAGGGGGAAATACTGAAGCTTTCTTT. Its translation: CSVIKTGGNTEAFF. The chain couples TRBV29-1 to TRBJ1-1, with 9 bases aligning to TRBD1. This CDR3 is built from 14 residues. Trimming at V came to 5 bases and at J to 5 bases, leaving 9 bases not matched to a gene. Looked up from germline, CDR1 is SQVTM and CDR2 is ANQGSEA.

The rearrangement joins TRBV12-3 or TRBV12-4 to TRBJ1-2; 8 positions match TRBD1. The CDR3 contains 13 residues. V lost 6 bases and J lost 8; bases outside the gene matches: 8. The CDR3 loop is CASRLPGGHGYTF. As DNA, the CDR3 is TGTGCCAGCAGACTCCCAGGGGGCCACGGCTACACCTTC.

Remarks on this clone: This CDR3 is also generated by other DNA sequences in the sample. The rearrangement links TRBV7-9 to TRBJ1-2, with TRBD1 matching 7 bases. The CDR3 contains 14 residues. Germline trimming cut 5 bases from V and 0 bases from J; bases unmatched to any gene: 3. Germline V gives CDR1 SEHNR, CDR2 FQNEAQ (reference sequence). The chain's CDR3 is CASSPTGANYGYTF. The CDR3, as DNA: TGTGCCAGCAGCCCCACAGGGGCTAACTATGGCTACACCTTC.

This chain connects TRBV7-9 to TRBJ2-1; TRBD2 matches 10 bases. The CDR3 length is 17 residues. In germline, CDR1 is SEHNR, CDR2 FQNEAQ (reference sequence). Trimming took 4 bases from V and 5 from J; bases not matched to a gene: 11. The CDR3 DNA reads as TGTGCCAGCAGCTCACCTAAGCGGGGGGGCTTAGACAATGAGCAGTTCTTC. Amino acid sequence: CASSSPKRGGLDNEQFF.

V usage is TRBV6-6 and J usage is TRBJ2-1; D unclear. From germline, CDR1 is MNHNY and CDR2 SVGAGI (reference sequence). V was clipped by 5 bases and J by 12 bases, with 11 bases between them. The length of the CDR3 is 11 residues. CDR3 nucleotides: TGTGCCAGCAGTCCGTTTTTGTTGCAGTTCTTC. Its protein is CASSPFLLQFF.

For the CDR3, the DNA is TGTGCCAGCAGCAAAATTACTCACAGGGGGGGGACTGAAGCTTTCTTT. Amino acids: CASSKITHRGGTEAFF. V is TRBV21-1 and J is TRBJ1-1; no DNA check was done on the table's D call, TRBD1. TRBV21-1 is reported as a pseudogene. This CDR3 comprises 16 residues.

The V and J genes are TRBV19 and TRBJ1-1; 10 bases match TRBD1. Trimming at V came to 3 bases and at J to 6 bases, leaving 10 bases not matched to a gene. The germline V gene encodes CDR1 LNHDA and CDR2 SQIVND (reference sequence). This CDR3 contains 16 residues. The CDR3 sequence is CASSIGGQGERAEAFF. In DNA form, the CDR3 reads TGTGCCAGTAGTATCGGCGGACAGGGGGAGAGGGCTGAAGCTTTCTTT.

The CDR3 here is CASSPVRGGDVSGELFF. CDR3 DNA: TGTGCCAGCAGCCCCGTCCGAGGGGGGGATGTGTCCGGGGAGCTGTTTTTT. The rearrangement joins TRBV7-9 to TRBJ2-2, with a tentative D call TRBD2 (7 bases). The CDR3 runs 17 residues. Germline loops: CDR1 SEHNR, CDR2 FQNEAQ (reference sequence). V lost 5 bases, J lost 6 bases, and 22 bases lay in between.

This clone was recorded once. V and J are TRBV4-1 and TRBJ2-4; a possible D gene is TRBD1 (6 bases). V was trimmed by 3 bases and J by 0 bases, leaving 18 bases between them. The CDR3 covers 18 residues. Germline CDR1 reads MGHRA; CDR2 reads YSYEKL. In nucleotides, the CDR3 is TGCGCCAGCAGCCAGGCCGGGACATCCCCCTTAGCCAAAAACATTCAGTACTTC. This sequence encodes CASSQAGTSPLAKNIQYF.

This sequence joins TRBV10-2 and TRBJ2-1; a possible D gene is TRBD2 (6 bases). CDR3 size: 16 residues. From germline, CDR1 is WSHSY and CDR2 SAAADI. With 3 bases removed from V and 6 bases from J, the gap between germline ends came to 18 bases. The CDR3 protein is CASSESLEVGGNEQFF. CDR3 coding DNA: TGCGCCAGCAGTGAAAGTTTAGAGGTGGGGGGCAATGAGCAGTTCTTC.